The rows below give T cell receptor beta chains drawn from one sample of a study of shared clonotypes between healthy human individuals. The assay was immunoSEQ multiplex PCR, and TCRdb's table has in-frame clones only and misses some. The sample holds roughly 110,000 clones, approximately 70% seen once. The source material was memory CD8+ T cells sorted from blood. These receptor sequences come from a woman aged 25 to 45 in good health. Each CDR3 is given with its conserved first and last residue. The D gene is left open where the match is weak. Not every row has a clone size; where given, it reads once, few, many or a size class.

CDR3 DNA: TGTGCCAGCAGCCAAGACTGGCCGGAAGGCACTGAAGCTTTCTTT; CDR3 protein: CASSQDWPEGTEAFF; D gene: NA; V gene: TRBV4-2; clone size: few; J gene: TRBJ1-1
CDR3 DNA: TGTGCCAGCAGCCCTCTAGCGGGAGTTGGGGAGACCCAGTACTTC; CDR3 protein: CASSPLAGVGETQYF; D gene: TRBD2; V gene: TRBV5-4; clone size: NA; J gene: TRBJ2-5
CDR3 DNA: TGTGCCAGCAGCTCGATCTTTACCTACAATGAGCAGTTCTTC; CDR3 protein: CASSSIFTYNEQFF; D gene: NA; V gene: TRBV7-9; clone size: NA; J gene: TRBJ2-1
CDR3 DNA: TGTGCCAGCAGCTTCCTGCCGGGACAGGGGGCCAATCAGCCCCAGCATTTT; CDR3 protein: CASSFLPGQGANQPQHF; D gene: TRBD1; V gene: TRBV7-9; clone size: many; J gene: TRBJ1-5
CDR3 DNA: TGTGCCAGCAGTGAAGGAGGGGTATTGATCGACCACGAGCAGTACTTC; CDR3 protein: CASSEGGVLIDHEQYF; D gene: NA; V gene: TRBV6-1; clone size: few; J gene: TRBJ2-7
CDR3 DNA: TGTGCCAGCACACTCGCAGACTCCTACGAGCAGTACTTC; CDR3 protein: CASTLADSYEQYF; D gene: NA; V gene: TRBV2; clone size: NA; J gene: TRBJ2-7
CDR3 DNA: TGTGCCAGCAGCTTTTCGGGCGCTAGTCGGTGGCAGTTCTTC; CDR3 protein: CASSFSGASRWQFF; D gene: NA; V gene: TRBV5-4; clone size: NA; J gene: TRBJ2-1
CDR3 DNA: TGTGCCAGCAGTGATTCGGCAGGTTGGACTTTC; CDR3 protein: CASSDSAGWTF; D gene: NA; V gene: TRBV25-1; clone size: NA; J gene: TRBJ2-6
CDR3 DNA: TGTGCCAGCAGCTTAGCGTCGGGGGGAGGGCCGGATACGCAGTATTTT; CDR3 protein: CASSLASGGGPDTQYF; D gene: TRBD2; V gene: TRBV7-8; clone size: many; J gene: TRBJ2-3
CDR3 DNA: TGTGCCAGCAGCCTTCTAGGACGGACCTACGAGCAGTACTTC; CDR3 protein: CASSLLGRTYEQYF; D gene: NA; V gene: TRBV7-2; clone size: NA; J gene: TRBJ2-7
CDR3 DNA: TGTGCCAGCAGTGACAGGGGGACAGATACGCAGTATTTT; CDR3 protein: CASSDRGTDTQYF; D gene: TRBD1; V gene: TRBV25-1; clone size: NA; J gene: TRBJ2-3
CDR3 DNA: TGTGCCAGCAGCCCCCTTGGCACCTCCTACGAGCAGTACTTC; CDR3 protein: CASSPLGTSYEQYF; D gene: NA; V gene: TRBV5-6; clone size: NA; J gene: TRBJ2-7
CDR3 DNA: TGTGCCAGCAGTTTGACTCAAGGGACGGGCAATCAGCCCCAGCATTTT; CDR3 protein: CASSLTQGTGNQPQHF; D gene: NA; V gene: TRBV28; clone size: once; J gene: TRBJ1-5
CDR3 DNA: TGTGCCAGCACCAGACTAGCGGGATCTACCTACAATGAGCAGTTCTTC; CDR3 protein: CASTRLAGSTYNEQFF; D gene: TRBD2; V gene: TRBV9; clone size: NA; J gene: TRBJ2-1
CDR3 DNA: TGTGCCAGCAGCTTGGTGGCGAGCGGCACTGAAGCTTTCTTT; CDR3 protein: CASSLVASGTEAFF; D gene: NA; V gene: TRBV5-6; clone size: few; J gene: TRBJ1-1
CDR3 DNA: TGTGCCAGCCGAAGACAGATGTCCTACGAGCAGTACTTC; CDR3 protein: CASRRQMSYEQYF; D gene: NA; V gene: TRBV6-5; clone size: NA; J gene: TRBJ2-7
CDR3 DNA: TGTGCCAGCAGTTTATCGGGCAGCAATCAGCCCCAGCATTTT; CDR3 protein: CASSLSGSNQPQHF; D gene: NA; V gene: TRBV28; clone size: NA; J gene: TRBJ1-5
CDR3 DNA: TGTGCCAGCAGTTCGGGACTAGCGAAGACCTACGAGCAGTACTTC; CDR3 protein: CASSSGLAKTYEQYF; D gene: TRBD2; V gene: TRBV7-9; clone size: few; J gene: TRBJ2-7
CDR3 DNA: TGCAGCGTTGGGACAGGGGAGGATGGCTACACCTTC; CDR3 protein: CSVGTGEDGYTF; D gene: TRBD1; V gene: TRBV29-1; clone size: NA; J gene: TRBJ1-2
CDR3 DNA: TGCAGTGCTATCGACGAGGATGGCTACACCTTC; CDR3 protein: CSAIDEDGYTF; D gene: NA; V gene: TRBV20-1; clone size: NA; J gene: TRBJ1-2
CDR3 DNA: TGTGCCAGCAGTGATGGCCCGGGGGCTCATCAGCCCCAGCATTTT; CDR3 protein: CASSDGPGAHQPQHF; D gene: NA; V gene: TRBV6-1; clone size: NA; J gene: TRBJ1-5
CDR3 DNA: TGCGCCAGCAGCTATACCGGGACAGGGGGAGCTTTCTTT; CDR3 protein: CASSYTGTGGAFF; D gene: TRBD1; V gene: TRBV5-1; clone size: NA; J gene: TRBJ1-1
CDR3 DNA: TGTGCCAGCAGCCACATCCTCCCACAGGGGGATGAGACCCAGTACTTC; CDR3 protein: CASSHILPQGDETQYF; D gene: TRBD1; V gene: TRBV11-2; clone size: NA; J gene: TRBJ2-5
CDR3 DNA: TGTGCCAGCAGTTATTCTGGGCAAGGAGCTTTCTTT; CDR3 protein: CASSYSGQGAFF; D gene: NA; V gene: TRBV6-5; clone size: many; J gene: TRBJ1-1
CDR3 DNA: TGTGCAACCCTGAGGGGATCTAACTATGGCTACACCTTC; CDR3 protein: CATLRGSNYGYTF; D gene: NA; V gene: TRBV2; clone size: NA; J gene: TRBJ1-2
CDR3 DNA: TGTGCCAGCAGCCAGGGGGCAGGAACTGAAGCTTTCTTT; CDR3 protein: CASSQGAGTEAFF; D gene: TRBD1; V gene: TRBV7-8; clone size: NA; J gene: TRBJ1-1
CDR3 DNA: TGTGCCAGCAGTGAACGGACGTCGAGCTCCTATAATTCACCCCTCCACTTT; CDR3 protein: CASSERTSSSYNSPLHF; D gene: NA; V gene: TRBV25-1; clone size: NA; J gene: TRBJ1-6
CDR3 DNA: TGTGCCAGCAGTGAAAAATTACTAGCGGGAGAAGAGGGGGTTGATACGCAGTATTTT; CDR3 protein: CASSEKLLAGEEGVDTQYF; D gene: TRBD2; V gene: TRBV2; clone size: NA; J gene: TRBJ2-3
CDR3 DNA: TGTGCCAGCAGCCGGGGACAGAATAGCAATCAGCCCCAGCATTTT; CDR3 protein: CASSRGQNSNQPQHF; D gene: TRBD1; V gene: TRBV5-6; clone size: NA; J gene: TRBJ1-5
CDR3 DNA: TGTGAAACACAGGGGGCGCGATTATCCACTGAAGCTTTCTTT; CDR3 protein: CETQGARLSTEAFF; D gene: TRBD1; V gene: TRBV2; clone size: NA; J gene: TRBJ1-1
CDR3 DNA: TGTGCCAGCAGTTTTTCTGGGACTAGCGGGAGGTGGCCCGAGCAGTACTTC; CDR3 protein: CASSFSGTSGRWPEQYF; D gene: TRBD2; V gene: TRBV28; clone size: NA; J gene: TRBJ2-7
CDR3 DNA: TGTGCCAGCAGTTTCTTAGTAGCGGGAACAGATACGCAGTATTTT; CDR3 protein: CASSFLVAGTDTQYF; D gene: TRBD2; V gene: TRBV27; clone size: NA; J gene: TRBJ2-3